These 24 T cell receptor beta chains were sequenced from one sample in a study of blood T cell repertoires in COVID-19 (TCRdb year 2020). To prepare the library, the immunoSEQ multiplex PCR assay was applied. TCRdb provides this immuneACCESS table in a form limited to in-frame rearrangements. Some clones are lacking; in checked studies, under half of them reflect an unresolved V gene, and why the rest are absent is not known. The sample has 150,000 to 250,000 clones on record, 70% to 85% of them singletons. 6.9% of the sample lies in the top ten. The sample comprised peripheral blood. Receptor source: a human donor with acute or convalescent COVID-19. The donor label of this sample is uncertain.

The chain uses TRBV28 and TRBJ1-1, with 7 positions matching TRBD1. The CDR3 contains 13 residues. Germline V gene data show CDR1 as MDHEN and CDR2 as SYDVKM. V lost 5 bases to trimming and J lost 5 bases; unmatched junction nucleotides: 5. The CDR3 protein is CASSGDRTTEAFF. In DNA, the CDR3 is TGTGCCAGCAGTGGGGACAGAACTACTGAAGCTTTCTTT.

V gene TRBV6-5 combines with J gene TRBJ2-7; TRBD2 agrees at 14 bases. The CDR3 totals 16 residues. Germline V gene data show CDR1 as MNHEY and CDR2 as SVGAGI. The V and J ends lost 2 bases and 0 bases, in that order; junction bases with no gene match: 0. CDR3 sequence reads: CASSYGTSGSSYEQYF. The CDR3, as DNA: TGTGCCAGCAGTTACGGGACTAGCGGGAGCTCCTACGAGCAGTACTTC.

The gene calls are TRBV24-1 and TRBJ1-2; unclear D gene. The CDR3 has 13 residues. V lost 5 bases, J lost 3 bases, and 9 bases lay in between. The V gene's germline CDR1 is KGHDR and CDR2 SFDVKD. CDR3 sequence: CATSVSEDYGYTF. The CDR3 nucleotides are TGTGCCACCAGTGTATCTGAGGACTATGGCTACACCTTC.

The table lists this clone with a few counts. The chain joins TRBV28 to TRBJ1-2; TRBD1 matches 8 bases. The CDR3 has 12 amino acids. CDR1 and CDR2 (germline): MDHEN, SYDVKM. V dropped 8 bases and J dropped 2; count of bases not matched to a gene: 1. CDR3: CASGQGNYGYTF. CDR3 sequence (DNA): TGTGCCAGCGGACAGGGCAACTATGGCTACACCTTC.

The chain has TRBV4-2 and TRBJ2-1; 8 bases agree with TRBD2. Germline assignment: CDR1 LGHNA and CDR2 YNFKEQ. With V trimmed by 2 bases and J by 3 bases, 3 bases remained unmatched. The CDR3 has 15 amino acids. The DNA of the CDR3 is TGTGCCAGCAGCCAACCGGGAGGGGGCTACAATGAGCAGTTCTTC. Its translation: CASSQPGGGYNEQFF.

The rearrangement links TRBV5-1 to TRBJ2-7; weak D call: TRBD1 (5 bases). CDR3 length: 14 amino acids. V dropped 4 bases and J dropped 2 bases, with 13 bases sitting between them. Germline V gene data show CDR1 as SGHRS and CDR2 as YFSETQ. DNA of the CDR3: TGCGCCAGCAGCCGTGACAGTGGAGCCTACGAGCAGTACTTC. Translating gives CASSRDSGAYEQYF. The whole variable domain, remainder taken from reference TRBV5-1 and TRBJ2-7, is KAGVTQTPRYLIKTRGQQVTLSCSPISGHRSVSWYQQTPGQGLQFLFEYFSETQRNKGNFPGRFSGRQFSNSRSEMNVSTLELGDSALYLCASSRDSGAYEQYFGPGTRLTVT.

This clone was seen more than once but under ten times. The rearrangement links TRBV10-1 to TRBJ2-7; D gene unclear. Trimming took off 6 bases at V and 9 bases at J, with 9 bases between the two ends. This CDR3 is built from 10 residues. CDR1 is WNHNN, CDR2 SYGVQD, per germline (reference sequence). In nucleotides, the CDR3 is TGCGCCAGCAGGATTCGCGGGCAGTACTTC. Translated, it gives CASRIRGQYF.

This clone was recorded once. J is TRBJ2-6 and V is TRBV19; 11 bases align to TRBD1. Germline V gives CDR1 LNHDA, CDR2 SQIVND (reference sequence). The CDR3 covers 16 residues. The trim removed 7 bases at V and 2 bases at J, leaving 4 bases unmatched. The CDR3 reads CASTRGQGAGANVLTF. The CDR3 DNA reads TGTGCCAGTACCCGGGGACAGGGGGCTGGGGCCAACGTCCTGACTTTC.

This sequence joins TRBV18 and TRBJ1-2, with D perhaps matching TRBD1 (5 bases). Between the trimmed V and J ends, which lost 3 bases and 0 bases, there was a span of 14 bases. The CDR3 covers 16 residues. Germline lookup yields CDR1 KGHSH and CDR2 LQKENI. CDR3 nucleotides: TGTGCCAGCTCACCTCTGACAGACATAGCTAACTATGGCTACACCTTC. Its translation is CASSPLTDIANYGYTF.

The V gene is TRBV7-9, the J gene TRBJ1-1; the D gene is possibly TRBD1 (6 bases). The V and J ends lost 1 base and 7 bases respectively, with 7 bases between them. The CDR3 totals 12 residues. In germline, CDR1 is SEHNR, CDR2 FQNEAQ (reference sequence). CDR3 DNA: TGTGCCAGCAGCTTAGGAGGGGGTGAAGCTTTCTTT. Protein sequence: CASSLGGGEAFF.

This chain links TRBV24-1 with TRBJ2-7; 9 nucleotides match TRBD2. The CDR3 sequence is 17 residues long. V trimming: 3 bases; J trimming: 3 bases; junction bases outside the gene matches: 11. Germline CDR1 is KGHDR and CDR2 is SFDVKD. The CDR3 coding sequence is TGTGCCACCAGTGATCCCATAGCGGGAGCTACCTACTACGAGCAGTACTTC. Its translation: CATSDPIAGATYYEQYF.

The chain has TRBV6-5 and TRBJ2-7, with 9 bases matching TRBD1. The germline V gene encodes CDR1 MNHEY and CDR2 SVGAGI. J was trimmed by 0 bases and V by 5 bases; bases with no gene match: 5. This CDR3 is 15 amino acids long. CDR3 coding DNA: TGTGCCAGCAGTCCCCGGGACAGGGCCTCCTACGAGCAGTACTTC. Translated: CASSPRDRASYEQYF.

The rearrangement joins TRBV2 to TRBJ2-1; D uncertain. From germline, CDR1 is SNHLY and CDR2 FYNNEI. This CDR3 comprises 12 residues. V was cut by 5 bases and J by 4 bases, with 6 bases left in between. CDR3 bases: TGTGCCAGCAGTTACGAGTACAATGAGCAGTTCTTC. Protein product: CASSYEYNEQFF.

The J gene is TRBJ2-5, the V gene TRBV7-6; D is perhaps TRBD1 (7 bases). The CDR3 runs 17 residues. Germline CDR1 and CDR2: SGHVS and FNYEAQ. Trimming removed 4 bases from V and 7 bases from J, with 25 bases in between. CDR3 sequence: CASSSSARTGTGGTQYF. The CDR3 nucleotides are TGTGCCAGCAGCTCTAGCGCTCGGACAGGTACTGGGGGGACCCAGTACTTC.

The rearrangement links TRBV21-1 to TRBJ2-7; the table names TRBD1, a call not compared with the DNA. TRBV21-1 is a known pseudogene. The CDR3 sequence is 16 residues long. Here the CDR3 reads CASSKDGRDSPYEQYF. As DNA, the CDR3 is TGTGCCAGCAGCAAAGACGGCCGGGACAGTCCCTACGAGCAGTACTTC.

The rearrangement joins TRBV10-2 to TRBJ1-2, with no clear D. With 7 bases removed from V and 7 bases from J, the gap between germline ends came to 13 bases. The CDR3 covers 12 residues. Germline-derived CDR1 and CDR2 are WSHSY and SAAADI. This CDR3 is CASTPGFFGYTF. The CDR3 nucleotides are TGCGCCAGCACTCCGGGGTTCTTTGGCTACACCTTC.

The chain uses TRBV15 and TRBJ1-4; TRBD1 aligns across 7 bases. Germline V lookup: CDR1 LNHNV, CDR2 YYDKDF (reference sequence). CDR3 length: 17 residues. The J segment lost 0 bases and the V segment lost 0 bases, leaving 4 bases of the junction unmatched. The CDR3 DNA reads as TGTGCCACCAGCAGAGATTCCGACAGGGCAACTAATGAAAAACTGTTTTTT. Its translation: CATSRDSDRATNEKLFF.

V and J are TRBV5-5 and TRBJ1-2; perhaps TRBD1 as D (5 bases). CDR1 is SGHKS and CDR2 is YYEKEE in the germline V gene (reference sequence). The CDR3 runs to 16 residues. V lost 4 bases to trimming and J lost 1 base, with 17 bases between them. The DNA for the CDR3 is TGTGCCAGCAGCCTCGGACCTGCCCAGGGTAACTATGGCTACACCTTC. Translating gives CASSLGPAQGNYGYTF.

The chain combines TRBV6-1 with TRBJ2-7; 11 positions match TRBD2. Per the germline V gene, CDR1 is MNHNS and CDR2 is SASEGT. CDR3 length: 16 residues. Germline trimming cut 4 bases from V and 6 bases from J; bases unmatched to any gene: 11. The CDR3 region has the DNA TGTGCCAGCAGTGCATTAGCGGGAGGGCCCCTCGGCGAGCAGTACTTC. Residues: CASSALAGGPLGEQYF.

In DNA, the CDR3 is TGCGCCAGCAGTGAGGGCCCGACCAGCAATCAGCCCCAGCATTTT. Translated, it gives CASSEGPTSNQPQHF. The chain couples TRBV23-1 to TRBJ1-5; D gene uncertain. TRBV23-1 is flagged as an ORF with uncertain function. This CDR3 has 15 amino acids. V lost 5 bases and J 1 base, leaving 12 bases between the germline ends.

This clone occurred a few times. The CDR3 coding sequence is TGTGCTAGGAACCGGGAGGGCGCCTACAATGAGCAGTTCTTC. Protein: CARNREGAYNEQFF. The chain links TRBV12-5 to TRBJ2-1; 8 nucleotides line up with TRBD2. This CDR3 contains 14 residues. The germline V gene encodes CDR1 LGHNT and CDR2 FRNRAP. J gave up 2 bases and V 9 bases, and 6 bases lay outside the gene matches.

V and J are TRBV5-5 and TRBJ1-1; 8 bases match TRBD1. The CDR3 runs to 14 residues. Germline trimming cut 2 bases from V and 5 bases from J; bases unmatched to any gene: 5. The germline V gene encodes CDR1 SGHKS and CDR2 YYEKEE (reference sequence). CDR3 sequence (DNA): TGTGCCAGCAGCTTAGGACAGGGCTGGACTGAAGCTTTCTTT. It specifies CASSLGQGWTEAFF.

V usage is TRBV15 and J usage is TRBJ1-4; 10 bases are a match to TRBD1. The J segment lost 8 bases and the V segment lost 3 bases, leaving 9 bases of the junction unmatched. The CDR3 covers 16 residues. CDR1 LNHNV and CDR2 YYDKDF come from the germline V gene (reference sequence). CDR3 nucleotide sequence: TGTGCCACCAGCAGGGCGACAGGGGGCGCGTGGGAAAAACTGTTTTTT. Amino acids: CATSRATGGAWEKLFF.

The chain employs TRBV11-1 and TRBJ2-1, with D perhaps matching TRBD2 (6 bases). CDR1 and CDR2 (germline): SGHAT, FQDESV (reference sequence). This CDR3 is 14 amino acids long. Trimming pared 4 bases from V and 3 bases from J, leaving 10 bases between. In DNA form, the CDR3 reads TGTGCCAGCAGCTCGGGACTTAACTACAATGAGCAGTTCTTC. Encoded protein: CASSSGLNYNEQFF.